The 14 T cell receptor beta chains given below trace back to one sample, sequenced in a study of blood T cell repertoires in COVID-19. Clones were sequenced by immunoSEQ multiplex PCR, and TCRdb holds only the in-frame ones, with some missing. The profile shows tens of thousands of clones, about 93% of them singletons. Sequenced input: peripheral blood. All receptors derive from a human donor in a cohort sampled during active COVID-19.

This clone has a single count. The V call is TRBV7-2, the J call TRBJ1-2; D uncertain. Looked up from germline, CDR1 is SGHTA and CDR2 is FQGNSA. V was shortened by 4 bases and J by 0 bases, with 9 bases between the two germline ends. This CDR3 has 14 amino acids. CDR3 DNA sequence: TGTGCCAGCAGCTCTTACACCGCTAACTATGGCTACACCTTC. As protein: CASSSYTANYGYTF.

This clone was observed a handful of times. The chain is built from TRBV10-3 and TRBJ2-2; 9 nucleotides agree with TRBD2. Germline trimming cut 5 bases from V and 5 bases from J; bases unmatched to any gene: 9. The CDR3 length is 16 residues. Germline loops: CDR1 ENHRY, CDR2 SYGVKD. The CDR3 protein is CAISFSGGGLTGELFF. The DNA for the CDR3 is TGTGCCATCAGTTTTAGCGGGGGAGGACTGACCGGGGAGCTGTTTTTT.

The CDR3 sequence is CSAPRAFF. The CDR3 DNA follows: TGCAGTGCCCCGAGAGCTTTCTTT. The chain has TRBV20-1 and TRBJ1-1; no reliable D call. This CDR3 region has 8 residues. Per germline, CDR1 DFQATT and CDR2 SNEGSKA (reference sequence). Between the trimmed V and J ends, which lost 6 bases and 10 bases, there was a span of 6 bases.

The chain couples TRBV19 to TRBJ1-2; D remains unclear. CDR1 is LNHDA and CDR2 is SQIVND in the germline V gene (reference sequence). Trimming removed 3 bases from V and 4 bases from J, with 12 bases in between. This CDR3 contains 14 residues. The CDR3 protein is CASSMQEPRYGYTF. The CDR3 DNA sequence: TGTGCCAGTAGTATGCAAGAGCCACGCTATGGCTACACCTTC.

This sequence joins TRBV2 and TRBJ1-4; D possibly corresponds to TRBD1 (5 bases). The CDR3 sequence is 15 residues long. Germline loops: CDR1 SNHLY, CDR2 FYNNEI. V was clipped by 4 bases and J by 0 bases, with 9 bases between them. The CDR3 DNA is TGTGCCAGCAGTGCTACAGGTGCAACTAATGAAAAACTGTTTTTT. Translation: CASSATGATNEKLFF.

The V gene is TRBV5-4, the J gene TRBJ1-1, with D tentatively TRBD1 (5 bases). V shed 0 bases and J shed 0 bases, with 9 bases lying between them. This CDR3 contains 15 residues. Germline loops: CDR1 SGHNT, CDR2 YYREEE (reference sequence). CDR3 region: CASSLAGGLNTEAFF. Written as DNA, the CDR3 is TGTGCCAGCAGCTTGGCCGGGGGTTTGAACACTGAAGCTTTCTTT.

This chain uses TRBV5-1 with TRBJ1-6; possible D gene TRBD1, 5 bases. The germline CDR1 and CDR2 sequences are SGHRS and YFSETQ. There are 14 residues in the CDR3. With 0 bases removed from V and 9 bases from J, the gap between germline ends came to 10 bases. In DNA form, the CDR3 reads TGCGCCAGCAGCTTGGGGGGGGACGGTTCACCCCTCCACTTT. Translating gives CASSLGGDGSPLHF.

This chain links TRBV6-5 with TRBJ1-4; D might be TRBD1 (6 bases). Trimming took 6 bases from V and 7 from J, leaving 18 bases between them. Germline V gives CDR1 MNHEY, CDR2 SVGAGI. The CDR3 runs to 15 residues. The CDR3 protein is CASRSRGARGEKLFF. The CDR3 DNA is TGTGCCAGCAGGTCCCGGGGGGCGCGAGGTGAAAAACTGTTTTTT.

This chain connects TRBV7-2 to TRBJ1-1; a weak D match, TRBD1 (5 bases). This CDR3 spans 15 amino acids. The germline V and J ends were trimmed by 0 bases and 5 bases, with 13 bases remaining between them. Germline assignment: CDR1 SGHTA and CDR2 FQGNSA. This chain's CDR3 is CASSLAGGVGTEAFF. The CDR3 coding sequence is TGTGCCAGCAGCTTAGCCGGGGGGGTTGGGACTGAAGCTTTCTTT. Full variable domain (missing parts from reference TRBV7-2 and TRBJ1-1): GAGVSQSPSNKVTEKGKDVELRCDPISGHTALYWYRQSLGQGLEFLIYFQGNSAPDKSGLPSDRFSAERTGGSVSTLTIQRTQQEDSAVYLCASSLAGGVGTEAFFGQGTRLTVV.

V is TRBV18 and J is TRBJ2-3; perhaps TRBD1 as D (5 bases). The CDR3 sequence is 16 residues long. V lost 6 bases and J lost 2, with 18 bases in between. Germline V gene lookup returns CDR1 KGHSH and CDR2 LQKENI. The CDR3 region has the DNA TGTGCCAGCTCCCCCCTTGGGCAGGGTGCCACAGATACGCAGTATTTT. It specifies CASSPLGQGATDTQYF.

V and J are TRBV7-3 and TRBJ2-2; D ambiguous. This CDR3 region has 14 residues. The germline V gene encodes CDR1 SGHTA and CDR2 FQGTGA. Trimming removed 0 bases at V and 6 bases at J, with 8 bases between. For the CDR3, the DNA is TGTGCCAGCAGCTTAACGGGCGTCCCCGGGGAGCTGTTTTTT. Translated, it gives CASSLTGVPGELFF.

This sequence joins TRBV11-2 and TRBJ2-2; maybe TRBD1 (5 bases). The V gene lost 5 bases and the J gene lost 1 base, with 8 bases spanning the gap. Germline CDR1 is SGHAT and CDR2 is FQNNGV. The CDR3 runs 14 residues. This chain's CDR3 is CASSRRGNTGELFF. The DNA for the CDR3 is TGTGCCAGCAGCCGAAGGGGGAACACCGGGGAGCTGTTTTTT. Filled out from reference TRBV11-2 and TRBJ2-2, the complete variable domain reads EAGVAQSPRYKIIEKRQSVAFWCNPISGHATLYWYQQILGQGPKLLIQFQNNGVVDDSQLPKDRFSAERLKGVDSTLKIQPAKLEDSAVYLCASSRRGNTGELFFGEGSRLTVL.

The chain links TRBV11-2 to TRBJ1-2; possible D gene TRBD1, 5 bases. The CDR3 consists of 15 residues. The germline V gene has CDR1 SGHAT and CDR2 FQNNGV. Trimming cost V 1 base and J 5 bases, with 14 bases left between them. The DNA of the CDR3 is TGTGCCAGCAGCTTAGCCGTCATCGGGGGGTATGGCTACACCTTC. As protein: CASSLAVIGGYGYTF.

The rearrangement links TRBV7-8 to TRBJ2-2; 10 bases are a match to TRBD1. This CDR3 contains 16 residues. Germline loops: CDR1 SGHVS, CDR2 FQNEAQ. Trimming cost V 5 bases and J 4 bases; bases outside gene matches: 7. The CDR3 reads CASSADRGPGTGELFF. As DNA, the CDR3 is TGTGCCAGCAGCGCCGACAGGGGGCCGGGCACCGGGGAGCTGTTTTTT. Looking up the rest from reference TRBV7-8 and TRBJ2-2 gives the full variable domain: GAGVSQSPRYKVAKRGQDVALRCDPISGHVSLFWYQQALGQGPEFLTYFQNEAQLDKSGLPSDRFFAERPEGSVSTLKIQRTQQEDSAVYLCASSADRGPGTGELFFGEGSRLTVL.